This T cell receptor beta chain was sequenced during a study of blood T cell repertoires in COVID-19. Whole-study context: Material from acute and convalescent COVID-19 was sourced from the United States, Italy and Spain.

The authors' processing: Amplification of reference gene primers provided the estimated nucleated cell counts. TCRdb's copy holds only in-frame clones and misses some; the assay was immunoSEQ multiplex PCR. The V and J calls and clone size come from that table; D and trimming were worked out from the DNA. The sample carries 150,000 to 180,000 clones, about 86% recorded once. CDR1 and CDR2 (germline): LGHNA, YNFKEQ. V lost 7 bases and J lost 3, with 19 bases in between. The CDR3 has 16 amino acids. This clonotype originated in a woman in her fifties or sixties with acute or convalescent COVID-19. Sequenced material: peripheral blood. The genes are TRBV4-2 and TRBJ1-5; D is ambiguous. CDR3 residues: CASTPSLTGNNQPQHF. The CDR3 DNA is TGTGCCAGCACCCCCTCGTTGACGGGAAACAATCAGCCCCAGCATTTT.